The clone carrying this T cell receptor (beta chain) was seen at least ten times. Antigen specificity is unknown. The authors amplified TCR beta CDR3 regions from RNA transcripts. The library came from an HTBI-primed first-round RT-PCR and a second-round multiplex PCR. TCRdb redid the calling of the multiplex PCR reads with MiXCR, one entry per CDR3 protein. The sample has approximately 500,000 distinct CDR3 sequences; approximately 15% are singletons. This specimen comes from a study of Graves' ophthalmopathy and Graves' hyperthyroidism. Broader study findings: A majority of expanded thyroid clonotypes exceeding 0.001 frequency were likewise present in blood.

Germline CDR1 is MNHEY and CDR2 is SVGAGI. The germline V and J ends were trimmed by 2 bases and 0 bases, with 11 bases remaining between them. There are 15 residues in the CDR3. Material for sequencing was blood. The chain combines TRBV6-5 with TRBJ2-7, with D hard to call. This TCR was sampled from a woman aged 25 to 45 with Graves' ophthalmopathy. DNA of the CDR3: TGTGCCAGCAGTTACGGTGGACCAAGCTCCTACGAGCAGTACTTC. It codes for CASSYGGPSSYEQYF.